Listed here are 15 T cell receptor beta chains from one sample, sequenced in a study of cytomegalovirus exposure and HLA in healthy donors. 13 Jbeta primers and 60 Vbeta primers were used for the PCR. Sequencing was performed with immunoSEQ multiplex PCR; in TCRdb, only in-frame clones are kept and a portion is missing. This table holds fewer than 200,000 clones, roughly four fifths found once. The specimen was PBMCs. The receptors come from a woman between 45 and 65 years old in good health and CMV-seronegative.

In its sample, this clone was seen a few times. The chain is built from TRBV28 and TRBJ2-1, with D maybe TRBD1 (5 bases). CDR3 length: 15 residues. V lost 1 base to trimming and J lost 8 bases, with 15 bases between them. Germline V gene lookup returns CDR1 MDHEN and CDR2 SYDVKM. The DNA of the CDR3 is TGTGCCAGCAGTTTATATAGCCCAGTAGGGGATGAGCAGTTCTTC. This translates into CASSLYSPVGDEQFF.

This chain links TRBV30 with TRBJ2-6; 9 bases are shared with TRBD1. CDR3 length: 17 amino acids. The J segment lost 1 base and the V segment lost 7 bases, leaving 11 bases of the junction unmatched. Germline lookup yields CDR1 GTSNPN and CDR2 SVGIG (reference sequence). CDR3 in DNA: TGTGCCTCAACTCGGACAGGGGCAGGATCTGGGGCCAACGTCCTGACTTTC. This encodes CASTRTGAGSGANVLTF.

In regard to this clone: The same CDR3 arises from other DNA sequences in this sample as well. V usage is TRBV5-4 and J usage is TRBJ1-1, with TRBD1 identical over 7 bases. Germline CDR1 SGHNT, CDR2 YYREEE (reference sequence). Germline trimming cut 3 bases from V and 0 bases from J; bases unmatched to any gene: 2. The CDR3 consists of 14 residues. The CDR3 reads CASSSGQLNTEAFF. The CDR3 coding sequence is TGTGCCAGCAGCTCGGGACAGTTGAACACTGAAGCTTTCTTT.

The rearrangement links TRBV2 to TRBJ1-2, with D tentatively TRBD1 (5 bases). V gave up 7 bases and J gave up 3 bases, with 12 bases separating them. The germline V gene has CDR1 SNHLY and CDR2 FYNNEI. This CDR3 spans 13 amino acids. CDR3 amino acids: CASIGGIYYGYTF. The CDR3 DNA follows: TGTGCCAGCATCGGGGGTATATACTATGGCTACACCTTC. The full variable domain, its missing parts supplied by reference TRBV2 and TRBJ1-2, is EPEVTQTPSHQVTQMGQEVILRCVPISNHLYFYWYRQILGQKVEFLVSFYNNEISEKSEIFDDQFSVERPDGSNFTLKIRSTKLEDSAMYFCASIGGIYYGYTFGSGTRLTVV.

The chain carries TRBV5-6 and TRBJ2-7; D gene uncertain. Germline V CDR1 and CDR2: SGHDT, YYEEEE. Trimming left V 0 bases short and J 0 bases short, with 16 bases between. The CDR3 totals 17 residues. This CDR3 is CASSLDPRRPLSYEQYF. The CDR3 DNA reads as TGTGCCAGCAGCTTGGACCCTCGGCGGCCACTCTCCTACGAGCAGTACTTC. The full variable domain, with the rest looked up from reference TRBV5-6 and TRBJ2-7, is DAGVTQSPTHLIKTRGQQVTLRCSPKSGHDTVSWYQQALGQGPQFIFQYYEEEERQRGNFPDRFSGHQFPNYSSELNVNALLLGDSALYLCASSLDPRRPLSYEQYFGPGTRLTVT.

This clone came up once. This sequence joins TRBV7-7 and TRBJ2-2; 9 nucleotides agree with TRBD2. The germline V gene has CDR1 SSHAT and CDR2 FNYEAQ (reference sequence). J lost 7 bases, V lost 1 base, and 10 bases had no gene match. CDR3 length equals 17 residues. The CDR3 bases are TGTGCCAGCAGCTTAGGGTCCTTAGCGGGGGTCGACGGGGAGCTGTTTTTT. This encodes CASSLGSLAGVDGELFF.

The genes are TRBV28 and TRBJ2-7; 11 nucleotides agree with TRBD2. Per germline, CDR1 MDHEN and CDR2 SYDVKM. The CDR3 covers 14 residues. The J segment lost 4 bases and the V segment lost 6 bases, leaving 5 bases of the junction unmatched. The CDR3 is CASRRLAGRYEQYF. As DNA, the CDR3 is TGTGCCAGCAGACGACTAGCGGGACGTTACGAGCAGTACTTC.

The gene calls are TRBV5-4 and TRBJ2-7, with D hard to call. Trimming removed 1 base at V and 5 bases at J, with 7 bases between. Germline lookup yields CDR1 SGHNT and CDR2 YYREEE (reference sequence). This CDR3 comprises 12 residues. CDR3 nucleotides: TGTGCCAGCAGCTTGCTGGCGGACGAGCAGTACTTC. It translates to CASSLLADEQYF.

This chain links TRBV10-3 with TRBJ2-5, with 8 nucleotides matching TRBD1. This CDR3 comprises 16 residues. Trimming took 2 bases from V and 3 from J; bases not matched to a gene: 8. Germline lookup yields CDR1 ENHRY and CDR2 SYGVKD. DNA of the CDR3: TGTGCCATCAGTGAGACAAACAGGGGGGTGGAAGAGACCCAGTACTTC. This sequence encodes CAISETNRGVEETQYF.

There are a few counts of this clone. This rearrangement joins TRBV9 to TRBJ2-1, with 7 bases fitting TRBD1. The CDR3 has 15 residues. The germline V gene encodes CDR1 SGDLS and CDR2 YYNGEE. The V segment lost 0 bases and the J segment 7 bases; nucleotides outside the gene matches: 7. The CDR3 here is CASSVVGQVRNEQFF. CDR3 DNA: TGTGCCAGCAGCGTAGTAGGACAGGTTAGGAATGAGCAGTTCTTC.

The chain combines TRBV28 with TRBJ1-2; maybe TRBD1 (6 bases). Germline CDR1 reads MDHEN; CDR2 reads SYDVKM. The CDR3 has 18 residues. V lost 6 bases to trimming and J lost 0 bases, with 23 bases between them. CDR3 sequence: CASRPQAGAIKSNYGYTF. CDR3 sequence (DNA): TGTGCCAGCAGGCCACAGGCGGGGGCAATAAAATCTAACTATGGCTACACCTTC.

V usage is TRBV28 and J usage is TRBJ1-6; D perhaps matches TRBD1 (5 bases). The CDR3 runs to 15 residues. The V gene's germline CDR1 is MDHEN and CDR2 SYDVKM. The V end was cut by 5 bases, the J end by 2 bases, with 10 bases between. The CDR3 reads CASSPRQTYNSPLHF. DNA of the CDR3: TGTGCCAGCAGTCCACGACAGACCTATAATTCACCCCTCCACTTT.

The rearrangement uses TRBV19 and TRBJ1-1, with D perhaps TRBD1 (6 bases). Germline V lookup: CDR1 LNHDA, CDR2 SQIVND (reference sequence). V lost 10 bases to trimming and J lost 0 bases, with 12 bases between them. CDR3 length equals 13 residues. CDR3 amino acids: CATEGHMNTEAFF. CDR3 coding DNA: TGTGCCACTGAGGGACACATGAACACTGAAGCTTTCTTT.

The rearrangement uses TRBV5-1 and TRBJ1-1; D may be TRBD1 (6 bases). Germline V CDR1 and CDR2: SGHRS, YFSETQ. The CDR3 is 13 amino acids. V was cut by 4 bases and J by 11 bases, with 18 bases left in between. CDR3: CASSKDSPGVAFF. CDR3 DNA: TGCGCCAGCAGCAAGGACAGCCCCGGAGTGGCTTTCTTT.

The V call is TRBV18, the J call TRBJ2-1, with 10 bases that match TRBD2. The CDR3 loop spans 16 amino acids. Germline V gene sequence: CDR1 KGHSH, CDR2 LQKENI. The junction had 8 bases not matched to a gene; V was cut back by 3 bases and J by 6 bases. This CDR3 reads CASSPLLAGVGNEQFF. For the CDR3, the DNA is TGTGCCAGCTCACCCCTCCTAGCGGGAGTAGGCAATGAGCAGTTCTTC. Complete variable domain (other parts from reference TRBV18 and TRBJ2-1): NAGVMQNPRHLVRRRGQEARLRCSPMKGHSHVYWYRQLPEEGLKFMVYLQKENIIDESGMPKERFSAEFPKEGPSILRIQQVVRGDSAAYFCASSPLLAGVGNEQFFGPGTRLTVL.